These 26 T cell receptor beta chains came from one sample sequenced in a study of blood T cell repertoires in COVID-19. Method: immunoSEQ multiplex PCR; TCRdb's copy keeps in-frame clones and lacks some. The sample has about 380,000 clones, more than 75% seen once. Sequenced material: PBMCs or T cells enriched from blood (not recorded which). These receptors all come from a woman in her 30s who had recovered from COVID-19.

The CDR3 DNA reads as TGTGCCAGCAGTTTGAGTAGGGGCGCGAGGAAGACCCAGTACTTC. Amino acid sequence: CASSLSRGARKTQYF. V and J are TRBV28 and TRBJ2-5; possible D gene TRBD1, 5 bases. Per germline, CDR1 MDHEN and CDR2 SYDVKM. V lost 3 bases, J lost 6 bases, and 17 bases lay in between. The CDR3 consists of 15 residues.

CDR3 nucleotide sequence: TGTGCCAGCAGCCAAGATACCGGCGGGAGTGCCAATGAGCAGTTCTTC. Its translation is CASSQDTGGSANEQFF. This rearrangement joins TRBV3-1 (or the pseudogene TRBV3-2) to TRBJ2-1; 7 bases align to TRBD2. The CDR3 contains 16 residues. The J segment lost 6 bases and the V segment lost 0 bases, leaving 8 bases of the junction unmatched. Germline V gene sequence: CDR1 LGHDT, CDR2 YNNKEL (reference sequence).

Of note for this clone: Different DNA sequences within this sample yield the same CDR3. The gene calls are TRBV4-1 and TRBJ2-7, with 10 bases matching TRBD1. Germline CDR1 is MGHRA and CDR2 is YSYEKL. This CDR3 comprises 14 residues. The ends lost 3 bases at V and 1 base at J; junction bases unmatched: 0. The CDR3 reads CASSQGQGSYEQYF. The CDR3, as DNA: TGCGCCAGCAGCCAGGGACAGGGGTCCTACGAGCAGTACTTC.

The chain recombines TRBV13 with TRBJ2-2; 8 bases agree with TRBD1. The junction had 3 bases not matched to a gene; V was cut back by 1 base and J by 2 bases. The CDR3 runs to 16 residues. Germline CDR1 reads PRHDT; CDR2 reads FYEKMQ (reference sequence). The CDR3, as DNA: TGTGCCAGCAGCTTAGAACAGGGGGTTAACACCGGGGAGCTGTTTTTT. Its translation: CASSLEQGVNTGELFF.

The gene calls are TRBV7-9 and TRBJ2-7, with D maybe TRBD1 (6 bases). CDR3 length: 14 residues. The germline CDR1 and CDR2 sequences are SEHNR and FQNEAQ (reference sequence). The ends were cut back, 5 bases at V and 4 bases at J, with 15 bases in the middle. CDR3 protein: CASSAPGTTYEQYF. In DNA, the CDR3 is TGTGCCAGCAGCGCTCCCGGGACAACGTACGAGCAGTACTTC. The full variable domain, completed using reference TRBV7-9 and TRBJ2-7, is DTGVSQNPRHKITKRGQNVTFRCDPISEHNRLYWYRQTLGQGPEFLTYFQNEAQLEKSRLLSDRFSAERPKGSFSTLEIQRTEQGDSAMYLCASSAPGTTYEQYFGPGTRLTVT.

This clone was detected many times. The gene calls are TRBV11-2 and TRBJ2-7; D possibly corresponds to TRBD2 (5 bases). V was pared by 2 bases and J by 4 bases, with 9 bases between. Germline CDR1 is SGHAT and CDR2 is FQNNGV. CDR3 length: 13 residues. This CDR3 is CASSLSGLYEQYF. In DNA form, the CDR3 reads TGTGCCAGCAGCTTAAGCGGCCTTTACGAGCAGTACTTC.

The chain joins TRBV18 to TRBJ1-1, with 7 bases that match TRBD1. The V gene's germline CDR1 is KGHSH and CDR2 LQKENI. The V and J ends lost 3 bases and 5 bases, in that order; junction bases with no gene match: 6. The CDR3 is 14 residues long. CDR3 protein: CASSPRDSKTEAFF. CDR3 nucleotide sequence: TGTGCCAGCTCACCCCGGGACAGCAAGACTGAAGCTTTCTTT.

The chain links TRBV30 to TRBJ2-7; TRBD2 agrees at 7 bases. In germline, CDR1 is GTSNPN, CDR2 SVGIG (reference sequence). The J segment lost 2 bases and the V segment lost 1 base, leaving 2 bases of the junction unmatched. This CDR3 is built from 13 residues. This chain's CDR3 is CAWSGAGPYEQYF. Here the CDR3 DNA reads TGTGCCTGGAGTGGAGCGGGGCCCTACGAGCAGTACTTC.

Of note for this clone: Different DNA sequences within this sample yield the same CDR3. This chain links TRBV18 with TRBJ1-4; D unclear. Germline V gene data show CDR1 as KGHSH and CDR2 as LQKENI. Trimming left V 3 bases short and J 0 bases short, with 5 bases between. This CDR3 has 14 amino acids. The CDR3: CASSPQATNEKLFF. The CDR3 DNA is TGTGCCAGCTCACCCCAGGCAACTAATGAAAAACTGTTTTTT.

CDR3 in amino acids: CASRQGYNSPLHF. CDR3 nucleotides: TGCGCCAGCAGACAGGGGTATAATTCACCCCTCCACTTT. The chain is built from TRBV5-1 and TRBJ1-6; 7 positions agree with TRBD1. Germline CDR1 SGHRS, CDR2 YFSETQ. J gave up 4 bases and V 5 bases, and 0 bases lay outside the gene matches. This CDR3 has 13 amino acids.

V and J are TRBV6-5 and TRBJ2-5; D not resolved. Germline V gene data show CDR1 as MNHEY and CDR2 as SVGAGI. This CDR3 has 13 residues. V shed 2 bases and J shed 7 bases, with 11 bases lying between them. The CDR3 DNA follows: TGTGCCAGCAGTTACCCTCTCTCCCGGACCCAGTACTTC. It is translated as CASSYPLSRTQYF.

The J gene is TRBJ1-2, the V gene TRBV7-9; D is possibly TRBD1 (5 bases). V lost 6 bases and J 2 bases, leaving 16 bases between the germline ends. Germline CDR1 SEHNR, CDR2 FQNEAQ (reference sequence). The CDR3 loop spans 15 amino acids. CDR3 DNA: TGTGCCAGCAGTGGGGCGGAACCGTCCAACTATGGCTACACCTTC. As protein: CASSGAEPSNYGYTF.

The CDR3 protein is CSVENRGYNEQFF. The DNA for the CDR3 is TGCAGCGTGGAAAACAGGGGGTACAATGAGCAGTTCTTC. The chain employs TRBV29-1 and TRBJ2-1; 8 bases line up with TRBD1. Germline V gene data show CDR1 as SQVTM and CDR2 as ANQGSEA. The CDR3 has 13 residues. The trim removed 6 bases at V and 4 bases at J, leaving 5 bases unmatched.

V is TRBV4-1 and J is TRBJ1-1; D might be TRBD1 (5 bases). The germline V gene encodes CDR1 MGHRA and CDR2 YSYEKL. The CDR3 extends over 16 amino acids. Between the trimmed V and J ends, which lost 0 bases and 0 bases, there was a span of 11 bases. CDR3 sequence reads: CASSQDYGRVNTEAFF. The CDR3 nucleotides are TGCGCCAGCAGCCAAGATTATGGCAGGGTGAACACTGAAGCTTTCTTT.

The V gene is TRBV5-1, the J gene TRBJ2-1; D remains unclear. Germline V lookup: CDR1 SGHRS, CDR2 YFSETQ. V gave up 0 bases and J gave up 6 bases, with 10 bases separating them. CDR3 length: 14 residues. The CDR3 DNA sequence: TGCGCCAGCAGCTTGGACAGTTCCGGCAATGAGCAGTTCTTC. It codes for CASSLDSSGNEQFF.

J is TRBJ2-7 and V is TRBV6-5, with TRBD1 identical over 7 bases. The CDR3 sequence is 16 residues long. In germline, CDR1 is MNHEY, CDR2 SVGAGI. The V and J ends lost 4 bases and 0 bases, in that order; junction bases with no gene match: 9. CDR3 loop: CASSSLGQYISYEQYF. CDR3 DNA: TGTGCCAGCAGTTCCCTGGGACAGTACATCTCCTACGAGCAGTACTTC.

The chain carries TRBV7-6 and TRBJ2-3, with 10 bases matching TRBD2. J lost 0 bases, V lost 1 base, and 10 bases had no gene match. CDR3 length equals 19 residues. Germline V gives CDR1 SGHVS, CDR2 FNYEAQ. The chain's CDR3 is CASSLVASGRGLSTDTQYF. DNA for the CDR3: TGTGCCAGCAGCTTAGTGGCCAGCGGGAGGGGCTTGAGCACAGATACGCAGTATTTT.

V gene TRBV6-5 combines with J gene TRBJ1-5, with a possible D match to TRBD1 (5 bases). With 0 bases removed from V and 6 bases from J, the gap between germline ends came to 9 bases. CDR1 MNHEY and CDR2 SVGAGI come from the germline V gene. The CDR3 runs to 14 residues. The CDR3 sequence: CASSYSRVFQPQHF. The CDR3 nucleotides read TGTGCCAGCAGTTACTCCAGGGTTTTTCAGCCCCAGCATTTT.

This clone was counted a few times. In DNA, the CDR3 is TGTGCCAGCAGCTTAATCGCGGGAGCTAGCACAGATACGCAGTATTTT. Encoded protein: CASSLIAGASTDTQYF. V gene TRBV11-1 combines with J gene TRBJ2-3, with 7 bases identical to TRBD2. V trimming: 2 bases; J trimming: 0 bases; junction bases outside the gene matches: 5. CDR1 is SGHAT and CDR2 is FQDESV in the germline V gene (reference sequence). The CDR3 length is 16 residues.

The table lists this clone with a few counts. The chain is built from TRBV30 and TRBJ2-1; 7 bases line up with TRBD2. The CDR3 sequence is 16 residues long. V was pared by 2 bases and J by 0 bases, with 7 bases of the junction left unmatched. The germline V gene has CDR1 GTSNPN and CDR2 SVGIG (reference sequence). Written as DNA, the CDR3 is TGTGCCTGGAGTTCCCGGACTAGAAGCTCCTACAATGAGCAGTTCTTC. Its translation is CAWSSRTRSSYNEQFF.

This chain connects TRBV5-4 to TRBJ1-2; 7 positions agree with TRBD1. The CDR3 totals 15 residues. CDR1 and CDR2 (germline): SGHNT, YYREEE (reference sequence). V dropped 5 bases and J dropped 9; count of bases not matched to a gene: 16. The CDR3 loop reads CASRRGQAHQSSYTF. CDR3 nucleotide sequence: TGTGCCAGCAGGCGTGGACAGGCCCACCAATCGAGCTACACCTTC.

The chain combines TRBV6-5 with TRBJ1-2; D gene unclear. The CDR3 runs to 13 residues. Germline CDR1 MNHEY, CDR2 SVGAGI. V was shortened by 8 bases and J by 9 bases, with 19 bases between the two germline ends. CDR3 sequence reads: CASEEDYGISYTF. The CDR3 region has the DNA TGTGCCAGCGAAGAGGATTACGGGATCAGCTACACCTTC.

The chain uses TRBV6-1 and TRBJ2-7; 9 bases fit TRBD1. The V and J ends lost 3 bases and 3 bases, in that order; junction bases with no gene match: 9. Germline-derived CDR1 and CDR2 are MNHNS and SASEGT. This CDR3 comprises 16 residues. Here the CDR3 reads CASSESGTGLLYEQYF. The CDR3 DNA is TGTGCCAGCAGTGAGTCAGGGACAGGGCTCCTCTACGAGCAGTACTTC.

The chain joins TRBV2 to TRBJ2-7, with 9 bases matching TRBD1. The CDR3 runs 14 residues. Losses at the gene ends were 2 bases for V and 2 bases for J; bases not matched to a gene: 1. The germline V gene has CDR1 SNHLY and CDR2 FYNNEI. CDR3 region: CASSERDRAYEQYF. CDR3 DNA sequence: TGTGCCAGCAGTGAAAGGGACAGGGCCTACGAGCAGTACTTC.

The chain uses TRBV5-1 and TRBJ1-6, with 9 bases fitting TRBD1. CDR1 SGHRS and CDR2 YFSETQ come from the germline V gene. The CDR3 loop spans 15 amino acids. With V trimmed by 1 base and J by 10 bases, 6 bases remained unmatched. The CDR3 loop reads CASSLWDRARSPLHF. CDR3 sequence (DNA): TGCGCCAGCAGCTTGTGGGACAGGGCTCGATCACCCCTCCACTTT.

The CDR3 is CAISEGDYQETQYF. The CDR3 DNA sequence: TGTGCCATCAGTGAAGGGGACTACCAAGAGACCCAGTACTTC. V usage is TRBV10-3 and J usage is TRBJ2-5; weak D call: TRBD2 (6 bases). CDR1 is ENHRY and CDR2 is SYGVKD in the germline V gene. The CDR3 is 14 residues long. Trimming removed 3 bases at V and 0 bases at J, with 8 bases between.